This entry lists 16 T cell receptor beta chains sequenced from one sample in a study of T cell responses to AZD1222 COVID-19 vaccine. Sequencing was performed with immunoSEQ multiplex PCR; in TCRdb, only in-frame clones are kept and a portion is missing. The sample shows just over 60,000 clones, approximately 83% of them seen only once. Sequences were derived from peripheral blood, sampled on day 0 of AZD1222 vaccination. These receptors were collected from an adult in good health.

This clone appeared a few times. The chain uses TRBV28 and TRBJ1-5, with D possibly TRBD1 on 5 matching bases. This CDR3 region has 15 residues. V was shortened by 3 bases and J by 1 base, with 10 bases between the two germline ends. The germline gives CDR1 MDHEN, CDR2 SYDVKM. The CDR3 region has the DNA TGTGCCAGCAGTTTCGGGGCACCCAGCAATCAGCCCCAGCATTTT. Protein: CASSFGAPSNQPQHF.

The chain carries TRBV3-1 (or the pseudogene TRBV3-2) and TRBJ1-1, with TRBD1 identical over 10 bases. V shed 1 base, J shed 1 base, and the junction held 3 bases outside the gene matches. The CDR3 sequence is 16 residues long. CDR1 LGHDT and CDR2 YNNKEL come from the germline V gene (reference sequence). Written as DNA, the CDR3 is TGTGCCAGCAGCCAAGCGGGACAGGGGCGGAACACTGAAGCTTTCTTT. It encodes CASSQAGQGRNTEAFF.

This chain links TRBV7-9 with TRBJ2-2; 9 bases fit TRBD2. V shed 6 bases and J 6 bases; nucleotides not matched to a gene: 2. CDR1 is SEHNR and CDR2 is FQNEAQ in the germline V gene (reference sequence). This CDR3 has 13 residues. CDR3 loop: CASRLAGSGELFF. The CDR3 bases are TGTGCCAGCAGGCTAGCGGGGTCCGGGGAGCTGTTTTTT.

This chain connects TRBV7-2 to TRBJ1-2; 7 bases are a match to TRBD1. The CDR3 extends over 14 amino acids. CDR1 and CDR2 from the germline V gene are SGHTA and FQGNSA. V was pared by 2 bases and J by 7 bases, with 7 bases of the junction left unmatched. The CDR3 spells CASSLTRQGSGYTF. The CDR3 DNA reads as TGTGCCAGCAGCTTAACCCGACAGGGAAGTGGCTACACCTTC.

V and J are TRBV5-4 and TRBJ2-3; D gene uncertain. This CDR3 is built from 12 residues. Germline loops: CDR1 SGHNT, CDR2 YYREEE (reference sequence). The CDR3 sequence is CDVSGGTDTQYF. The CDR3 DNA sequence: TGTGACGTATCTGGGGGCACAGATACGCAGTATTTT. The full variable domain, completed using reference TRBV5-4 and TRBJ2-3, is ETGVTQSPTHLIKTRGQQVTLRCSSQSGHNTVSWYQQALGQGPQFIFQYYREEENGRGNFPPRFSGLQFPNYSSELNVNALELDDSALYLCDVSGGTDTQYFGPGTRLTVL.

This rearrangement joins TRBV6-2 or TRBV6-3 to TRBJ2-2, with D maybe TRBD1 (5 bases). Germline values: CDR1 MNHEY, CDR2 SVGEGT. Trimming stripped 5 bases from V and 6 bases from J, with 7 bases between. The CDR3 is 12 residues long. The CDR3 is CASSQGPGELFF. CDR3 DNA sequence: TGTGCCAGCAGTCAGGGCCCCGGGGAGCTGTTTTTT.

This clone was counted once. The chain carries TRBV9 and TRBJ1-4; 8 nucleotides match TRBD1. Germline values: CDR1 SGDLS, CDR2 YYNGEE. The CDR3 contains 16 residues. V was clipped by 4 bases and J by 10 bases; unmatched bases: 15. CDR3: CASSPSPAGGEGKLFF. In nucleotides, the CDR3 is TGTGCCAGCAGCCCCTCCCCGGCAGGGGGCGAAGGAAAACTGTTTTTT.

DNA for the CDR3: TGTGCCAGCAGCTTAGTAGCGGCTGGGGGCACCAATCTCAATGAGCAGTTCTTC. Protein product: CASSLVAAGGTNLNEQFF. J is TRBJ2-1 and V is TRBV7-2, with D perhaps matching TRBD1 or TRBD2 (6 bases each). V gave up 1 base and J gave up 6 bases, with 22 bases separating them. Looked up from germline, CDR1 is SGHTA and CDR2 is FQGNSA. CDR3 length equals 18 residues.

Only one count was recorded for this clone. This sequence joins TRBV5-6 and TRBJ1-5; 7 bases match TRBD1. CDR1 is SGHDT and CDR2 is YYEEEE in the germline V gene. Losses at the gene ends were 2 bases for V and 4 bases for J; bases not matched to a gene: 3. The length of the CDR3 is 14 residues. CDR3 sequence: CASSLGGSNQPQHF. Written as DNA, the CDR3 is TGTGCCAGCAGCTTAGGGGGCTCGAATCAGCCCCAGCATTTT.

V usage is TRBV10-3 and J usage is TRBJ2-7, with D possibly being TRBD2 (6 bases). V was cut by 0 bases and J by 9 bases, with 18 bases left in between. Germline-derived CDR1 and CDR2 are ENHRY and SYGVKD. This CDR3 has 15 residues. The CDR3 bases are TGTGCCATCAGTGAGTCGCCGAATGGAGGGCTAGGGCAGTACTTC. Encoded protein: CAISESPNGGLGQYF.

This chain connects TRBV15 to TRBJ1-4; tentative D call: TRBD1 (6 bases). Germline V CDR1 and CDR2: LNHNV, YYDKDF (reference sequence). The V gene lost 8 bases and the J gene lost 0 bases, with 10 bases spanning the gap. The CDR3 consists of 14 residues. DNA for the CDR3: TGTGCCACCGTACAGGGAGCAACTAATGAAAAACTGTTTTTT. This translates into CATVQGATNEKLFF.

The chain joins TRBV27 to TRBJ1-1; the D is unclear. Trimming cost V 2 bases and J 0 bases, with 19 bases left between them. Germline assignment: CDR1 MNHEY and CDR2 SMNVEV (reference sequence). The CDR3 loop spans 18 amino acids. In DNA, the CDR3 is TGTGCCAGCAGTTTAAAGGGCAGAAGTACAGAATTGAACACTGAAGCTTTCTTT. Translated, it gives CASSLKGRSTELNTEAFF.

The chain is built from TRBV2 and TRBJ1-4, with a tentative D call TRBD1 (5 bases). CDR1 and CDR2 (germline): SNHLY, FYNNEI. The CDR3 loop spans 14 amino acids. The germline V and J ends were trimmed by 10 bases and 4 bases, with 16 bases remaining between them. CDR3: CATREWGDNEKLFF. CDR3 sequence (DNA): TGTGCCACAAGAGAGTGGGGGGATAATGAAAAACTGTTTTTT.

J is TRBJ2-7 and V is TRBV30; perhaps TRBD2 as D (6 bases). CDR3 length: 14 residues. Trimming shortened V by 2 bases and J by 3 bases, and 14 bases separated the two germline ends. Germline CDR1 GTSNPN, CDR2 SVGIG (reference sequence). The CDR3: CAWSIGGFVYEQYF. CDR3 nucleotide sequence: TGTGCCTGGAGTATTGGGGGGTTCGTCTACGAGCAGTACTTC.

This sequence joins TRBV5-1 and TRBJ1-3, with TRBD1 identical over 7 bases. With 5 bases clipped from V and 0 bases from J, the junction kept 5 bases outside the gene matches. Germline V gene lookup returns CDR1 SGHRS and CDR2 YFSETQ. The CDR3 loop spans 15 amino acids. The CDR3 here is CASRDRDSSGNTIYF. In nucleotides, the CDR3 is TGCGCCAGCAGGGACCGGGACAGCTCTGGAAACACCATATATTTT.

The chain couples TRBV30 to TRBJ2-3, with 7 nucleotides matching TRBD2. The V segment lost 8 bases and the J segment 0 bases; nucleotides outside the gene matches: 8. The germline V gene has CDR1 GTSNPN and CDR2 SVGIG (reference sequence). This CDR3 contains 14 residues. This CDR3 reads CATLLRGSTDTQYF. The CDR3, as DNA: TGTGCCACCCTCCTGCGGGGGAGCACAGATACGCAGTATTTT. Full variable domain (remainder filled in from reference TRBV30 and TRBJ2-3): SQTIHQWPATLVQPVGSPLSLECTVEGTSNPNLYWYRQAAGRGLQLLFYSVGIGQISSEVPQNLSASRPQDRQFILSSKKLLLSDSGFYLCATLLRGSTDTQYFGPGTRLTVL.